Below, 7 T cell receptor beta chains from the same sample are listed, as sequenced in a study of T cell responses to AZD1222 COVID-19 vaccine. Libraries were prepared by immunoSEQ multiplex PCR; TCRdb keeps only in-frame clonotypes and omits some of them. The sample yields roughly 150,000 clones, about 83% seen once. The sample consisted of peripheral blood, taken 28 days after the second AZD1222 dose. The origin of the receptors is an adult who received the AZD1222 COVID-19 vaccine.

This chain links TRBV2 with TRBJ2-7; D not resolved. The V gene's germline CDR1 is SNHLY and CDR2 FYNNEI. Trimming left V 10 bases short and J 0 bases short, with 13 bases between. The CDR3 contains 13 residues. This CDR3 is CATTSIASYEQYF. The CDR3 nucleotides are TGTGCCACCACTTCAATTGCCTCCTACGAGCAGTACTTC.

This clone was detected once. The V gene is TRBV19, the J gene TRBJ1-2; weak D call: TRBD1 (5 bases). The CDR3 extends over 16 amino acids. In germline, CDR1 is LNHDA, CDR2 SQIVND (reference sequence). The germline V and J ends were trimmed by 7 bases and 1 base, with 19 bases remaining between them. As DNA, the CDR3 is TGTGCCAGTACATTGGGGACGCCATCTATTAACTATGGCTACACCTTC. This sequence encodes CASTLGTPSINYGYTF.

The CDR3 DNA is TGTGCCACCAGTGGTGGGGACGGGGAGCTGTTTTTT. It codes for CATSGGDGELFF. The chain has TRBV24-1 and TRBJ2-2; no definite D call. This CDR3 is 12 amino acids long. Germline CDR1 and CDR2: KGHDR and SFDVKD. V lost 5 bases and J 7 bases, leaving 7 bases between the germline ends.

The genes are TRBV12-3 or TRBV12-4 and TRBJ1-2, with D hard to call. CDR3 length equals 12 residues. V lost 2 bases, J lost 4 bases, and 5 bases lay in between. As DNA, the CDR3 is TGTGCCAGCAGTTTAAGGCGCTATGGCTACACCTTC. Translating gives CASSLRRYGYTF.

The chain uses TRBV29-1 and TRBJ2-3; D gene ambiguous. This CDR3 contains 12 residues. V lost 5 bases and J 4 bases, leaving 10 bases between the germline ends. Germline-derived CDR1 and CDR2 are SQVTM and ANQGSEA. This chain's CDR3 is CSVRPSADTQYF. DNA for the CDR3: TGCAGCGTTAGGCCGTCTGCAGATACGCAGTATTTT.

The rearrangement joins TRBV6-5 to TRBJ2-5; perhaps TRBD2 as D (6 bases). The germline CDR1 and CDR2 sequences are MNHEY and SVGAGI. Trimming took off 2 bases at V and 9 bases at J, with 16 bases between the two ends. This CDR3 region has 14 residues. The CDR3 DNA reads TGTGCCAGCAGTTACCTGGAGGGCTCAGGGTCCCAGTACTTC. It is translated as CASSYLEGSGSQYF.

This clone was observed a single time. The chain couples TRBV7-8 to TRBJ2-7, with 7 bases matching TRBD2. Trimming cost V 1 base and J 2 bases; bases outside gene matches: 11. Germline V lookup: CDR1 SGHVS, CDR2 FQNEAQ. The CDR3 consists of 17 residues. The CDR3 DNA is TGTGCCAGCAGCTTAGAACGGGGAGGGCAGGGACCCTACGAGCAGTACTTC. This codes for CASSLERGGQGPYEQYF. The full variable domain, in which reference TRBV7-8 and TRBJ2-7 provide the parts outside the CDR3, is GAGVSQSPRYKVAKRGQDVALRCDPISGHVSLFWYQQALGQGPEFLTYFQNEAQLDKSGLPSDRFFAERPEGSVSTLKIQRTQQEDSAVYLCASSLERGGQGPYEQYFGPGTRLTVT.